This record covers a single T cell receptor beta chain. The antigen this receptor binds is unknown. There are no base qualities to consult, and no much larger clone falls within one base. The sample originates from a study of regulatory T cells in long-lasting Graves disease (dated by TCRdb to about 2021). About the study as a whole: Patients with newly diagnosed Graves' disease had been on antithyroid drugs for under 3 months. Peripheral blood TCR sequencing and RNA sequencing compared persistent Graves' disease patients with newly diagnosed Graves' disease patients. The study was registered as a clinical trial and conducted in China. A total of 35 or so samples were covered by TCR sequencing, comprising about 13 persistent and around 20 newly diagnosed Graves' disease patients. Points the paper makes about the study in general: Persistent disease showed preferential use of TRBV28, TRBJ1-2 and TRBJ2-5, whereas newly diagnosed disease favored TRBV20-1 and TRBJ2-1. Only the TCR beta chain was sequenced and analyzed. The authors acknowledged the small sample size as a limitation that may reduce accuracy. Compared with newly diagnosed patients, persistent Graves' disease patients had lower TCR Shannon entropy and fewer highly expanded clones, which suggests clonal expansion. Persistent patients shared more public clonotypes among themselves (under 3,000) than newly diagnosed patients did (about 1,000). The study examined only peripheral blood because the primary lesion, thyroid tissue, could not be accessed.

Receptors were amplified or captured by multiplex PCR. Instrument used: Illumina HiSeq 4000. To build TCR beta libraries, CDR3 regions were amplified by Arm-PCR using iRepertoire HTBI primers. PCR products were gel purified before sequencing. The original pipeline was this. A total of roughly 58 TRBV and under 15 TRBJ segments were identified across samples and were used for gene usage analysis of CDR3 amino acid clonotypes. COPE and FqMerger were used to merge the filtered high-quality paired reads into contigs. Contigs were aligned with BLAST to IMGT TRBV, TRBD and TRBJ reference genes, and CDR3 was defined per IMGT. Highly expanded clones were defined as clonotypes with a frequency above 0.1%. Repertoire diversity was measured by Shannon entropy, and V-J evenness by the Gini coefficient. Public clonotypes were defined as clonotypes shared by more than one individual. TCRdb trimmed the raw reads at Q25, called clones with MiXCR and kept productive beta chains. Rows matching on CDR3 protein sequence are summarized as one entry with the most common DNA and genes. The V and J calls here are based on TCRdb, not the publication. A total of roughly 350,000 distinct CDR3 sequences appear in this sample, around 15% of them only once. Of the sample, 20% to 25% is held by the ten largest clones.

The germline V gene (reference sequence) yields DFQATT for CDR1 and SNEGSKA for CDR2. Germline trimming amounts to 8 bases on V and 6 bases on J, with 15 as the count of junction bases outside the gene matches. Taken from cysteine to phenylalanine, the CDR3 has 15 residues. Of the read, only the CDR3 DNA is kept; its 45 bases are in frame from base 1. The sample's time point, from its label and the paper: newly diagnosed GD, antithyroid drugs for less than 3 months. For both TCR sequencing and RNA sequencing, RNA was extracted from PBMCs in TRIzol. The diagnosis of Graves' disease was made according to American Thyroid Association guidelines. Patients were recruited from an endocrinology department in Xi'an, China. Each patient gave 8.5 to 9.5 milliliters of peripheral blood, collected in an EDTA anticoagulant tube. PBMCs were isolated by Ficoll Paque Plus density gradient separation without further T cell sorting. An Agilent 2100 Bioanalyzer and agarose gel were used to assess RNA quality, and a NanoDrop 2000 was used to measure RNA concentration.

These data were also filed under a second study, of T cells in Graves' hyperthyroidism and ophthalmopathy. The second study reports: Graves' hyperthyroidism was defined as stable when no progression to ophthalmopathy occurred over 18 months of follow-up. The hyperthyroidism patients were between 18 and 65 years old and newly diagnosed, with a disease duration of less than 2 months. Any patient with an uncontrolled infection, another autoimmune disease, pregnancy or lactation was excluded. Diagnoses relied on clinical symptoms, serum thyroxine and TRAb, thyroid ultrasound and orbital computed tomography. For the first round of RT-PCR on the TCR CDR3, the HTBI primer set was used together with the Qiagen OneStep RT-PCR kit. Most expanded thyroid clonotypes (frequency above 0.001) were also detected in blood, suggesting blood repertoires may reflect thyroid immune responses. Ophthalmopathy was separated from stable hyperthyroidism by a 13 V-J signature model, with just over 85% sensitivity and about 81% specificity obtained in cross-validation and 80%/75% obtained in testing. In validation, the model predicted progression to ophthalmopathy with approximately 69% sensitivity and 72% to 85% specificity, a median of approximately 6.5 months before onset. To identify distinguishing TCR V-J signatures, a discovery cohort of about 95 patients was used, comprising roughly 45 with Graves' ophthalmopathy and approximately 57 with stable Graves' hyperthyroidism. An independent validation cohort of some 18 hyperthyroidism patients and about 16 patients who later progressed to ophthalmopathy tested prospective prediction of ophthalmopathy. The 100 discovery patients were randomly divided into training and test sets at a 7:3 ratio. In addition, the study compared T-cell repertoires in thyroid tissue and in blood from several Graves' hyperthyroidism patients. Once sampling was done, hyperthyroidism patients were given methimazole at a starting dose of 30 mg daily, whereas ophthalmopathy patients were given high-dose intravenous methylprednisolone. A second multiplex PCR round built the libraries, followed by size selection and purification. The libraries were sequenced on an Illumina HiSeq2000 using paired-end 100 bp reads. SOAPnuke was used to process the raw data, throwing out any read that contained adapters or uncalled bases, had a mean Phred below 15, or lacked an exact constant-primer or identifier match. COPE v1.2.5 was used to merge the high-quality paired reads, and each unique nucleotide sequence was defined as a clonotype. MiTCR v1.1 was used to align clonotypes to the IMGT TRBV, TRBD and TRBJ reference segments. Only V-J combinations with frequency above 0.0001, covering 99% to 99.2% of repertoires, were analysed. A TCS score was defined as the ratio between F50 (clonal expansion) and ExV (chaos), using BLOSUM62-based TCRdist between CDR3 peptides within each V-J. Welch's t-statistics and random forest reduced 500 to 550 V-J features to some 14, which were used in a naive Bayes classifier (R e1071). No statistical method was used to fix the sample size in advance, and group allocation was not hidden from the investigators. According to the paper, TCR Vbeta CDR3 sequencing was carried out on 135 peripheral blood samples, which came from 40 to 45 ophthalmopathy, around 74 hyperthyroidism and roughly 17 progressor patients.

The chain was built from TRBV20-1 and TRBJ2-1; 8 middle bases align to TRBD2. The sequences come from peripheral blood mononuclear cells (PBMCs), collected at new diagnosis, from a patient treated with antithyroid drugs. This clonotype was obtained from a woman between 18 and 30 years old with Graves disease. Donor details come from another sample of the same person, matched by shared clones. The CDR3 in this case is CSLSGASGSINEQFF. The DNA sequence reads TGCAGTCTCTCAGGGGCGAGCGGGAGTATCAATGAGCAGTTCTTC.